Sequencing of this T cell receptor beta chain was carried out in a study of OX40 agonist ivuxolimab in advanced cancers. Regarding the study as a whole: Compared with CD4+, CD8+ T cells on average had more expanded clones. The CD4+ and CD8+ T cells in the blood had expanded clonally by week 6 at 0.1 to 3.0 mg/kg.

The V gene's germline CDR1 is WSHSY and CDR2 SAAADI. CDR3 length: 14 amino acids. The ends were cut back, 6 bases at V and 2 bases at J, with 10 bases in the middle. Sequencing used immunoSEQ multiplex PCR; TCRdb keeps in-frame clones, though not all of them. The data hold around 63,000 clones, with about nine tenths observed a single time. In regard to this clone: Its specificity is not known.

The source was CD4+ or CD8+ T cells sorted from blood, collected in a trial of the OX40 agonist ivuxolimab. J is TRBJ2-2 and V is TRBV10-2, with D perhaps TRBD2 (6 bases). The clonotype originates from an adult with an advanced solid tumor such as melanoma, head and neck, liver or kidney cancer. As DNA, the CDR3 is TGCGCCAGCAGGCTAGCGATCAACACCGGGGAGCTGTTTTTT. This encodes CASRLAINTGELFF.